The 16 T cell receptor beta chains below come from one sample, sequenced in a study of blood T cell repertoires in COVID-19. The data were produced by immunoSEQ multiplex PCR, yet TCRdb's version contains in-frame clones alone and is incomplete. The profile covers over 200,000 clones, with around four fifths appearing a single time and 5.7% taken by the ten largest. Sequences were obtained from peripheral blood. The receptor set was obtained from an elderly man with acute or convalescent COVID-19.

The chain uses TRBV30 and TRBJ2-1; 9 nucleotides match TRBD1. This CDR3 is 16 amino acids long. V lost 0 bases, J lost 1 base, and 4 bases stayed unmatched. Germline CDR1 and CDR2: GTSNPN and SVGIG (reference sequence). The CDR3 DNA is TGTGCCTGGAGTGTAGGGGACAGGGAATCCTACAATGAGCAGTTCTTC. This gives the protein CAWSVGDRESYNEQFF. Using reference TRBV30 and TRBJ2-1 for the parts outside the CDR3, the full variable domain is SQTIHQWPATLVQPVGSPLSLECTVEGTSNPNLYWYRQAAGRGLQLLFYSVGIGQISSEVPQNLSASRPQDRQFILSSKKLLLSDSGFYLCAWSVGDRESYNEQFFGPGTRLTVL.

The chain carries TRBV15 and TRBJ1-5; maybe TRBD1 (5 bases). The CDR3 covers 15 residues. Trimming pared 2 bases from V and 4 bases from J, leaving 12 bases between. Germline CDR1 LNHNV, CDR2 YYDKDF (reference sequence). The CDR3 here is CATSRQGSRNQPQHF. The DNA for the CDR3 is TGTGCCACCAGCAGACAGGGAAGTCGGAATCAGCCCCAGCATTTT.

The chain is built from TRBV3-1 (or the pseudogene TRBV3-2) and TRBJ2-7; a weak D match, TRBD2 (6 bases). This CDR3 spans 17 amino acids. Trimming removed 0 bases at V and 7 bases at J, with 22 bases between. Germline V gene sequence: CDR1 LGHDT, CDR2 YNNKEL (reference sequence). The chain's CDR3 is CASSQDIGGPRSGEQYF. The CDR3 DNA follows: TGTGCCAGCAGCCAAGATATCGGGGGACCCCGGTCGGGGGAGCAGTACTTC.

The genes are TRBV5-1 and TRBJ2-5, with D perhaps matching TRBD2 (6 bases). CDR1 and CDR2 (germline): SGHRS, YFSETQ. Trimming removed 9 bases from V and 8 bases from J, with 23 bases in between. CDR3 length equals 14 residues. The CDR3 here is CATTPGSTRGTQYF. CDR3 DNA: TGCGCCACCACCCCCGGGAGCACACGGGGTACCCAGTACTTC.

This clone appeared a single time. J is TRBJ2-5 and V is TRBV28, with TRBD2 identical over 12 bases. With V trimmed by 5 bases and J by 5 bases, 15 bases remained unmatched. The length of the CDR3 is 18 residues. Germline assignment: CDR1 MDHEN and CDR2 SYDVKM. CDR3 coding DNA: TGTGCCAGCAGTCTCCAGGGGCGACTAGCGGGAGTGGGGGAGACCCAGTACTTC. Its translation: CASSLQGRLAGVGETQYF.

This clone came up once. The genes are TRBV7-6 and TRBJ2-3; 7 bases map to TRBD1. J was trimmed by 4 bases and V by 5 bases; bases with no gene match: 9. This CDR3 region has 15 residues. Germline V gene lookup returns CDR1 SGHVS and CDR2 FNYEAQ. CDR3 sequence: CASSPTGTASDTQYF. CDR3 DNA sequence: TGTGCCAGCAGCCCAACCGGGACAGCATCAGATACGCAGTATTTT.

This chain joins TRBV4-2 and TRBJ1-1; D is ambiguous. Germline V gene lookup returns CDR1 LGHNA and CDR2 YNFKEQ. V was trimmed by 2 bases and J by 5 bases, leaving 9 bases between them. The CDR3 runs 13 residues. CDR3 region: CASSQTGSTEAFF. In nucleotides, the CDR3 is TGTGCCAGCAGCCAAACGGGTAGTACTGAAGCTTTCTTT.

The chain employs TRBV10-2 and TRBJ2-6; D uncertain. CDR1 and CDR2 (germline): WSHSY, SAAADI. This CDR3 is built from 14 residues. The V end was cut by 6 bases, the J end by 2 bases, with 8 bases between. Here the CDR3 DNA reads TGCGCCAGCAGAACAGTAACTGGGGCCAACGTCCTGACTTTC. Translating it yields CASRTVTGANVLTF.

The chain recombines TRBV10-1 with TRBJ2-5; 7 positions match TRBD2. The CDR3 length is 14 residues. The J segment lost 9 bases and the V segment lost 6 bases, leaving 13 bases of the junction unmatched. Germline V gene sequence: CDR1 WNHNN, CDR2 SYGVQD (reference sequence). CDR3 amino acids: CASSAPGTGGPQYF. The CDR3 DNA reads TGCGCCAGCAGCGCGCCGGGCACGGGGGGTCCCCAGTACTTC.

The V gene is TRBV20-1, the J gene TRBJ2-1; D unclear. There are 11 residues in the CDR3. Germline V gives CDR1 DFQATT, CDR2 SNEGSKA (reference sequence). V shed 5 bases and J shed 5 bases, with 7 bases lying between them. The CDR3 here is CSAGADNEQFF. CDR3 coding DNA: TGCAGTGCTGGCGCGGACAATGAGCAGTTCTTC.

The V gene is TRBV6-1, the J gene TRBJ1-5; the D is unclear. Germline V CDR1 and CDR2: MNHNS, SASEGT. Trimming stripped 3 bases from V and 4 bases from J, with 7 bases between. This CDR3 contains 13 residues. Written as DNA, the CDR3 is TGTGCCAGCAGTGAGGCGGCGAATCAGCCCCAGCATTTT. Amino acids: CASSEAANQPQHF.

This clone was recorded a few times. The rearrangement joins TRBV19 to TRBJ2-2; maybe TRBD2 (6 bases). Trimming removed 2 bases at V and 5 bases at J, with 12 bases between. The CDR3 is made up of 15 amino acids. Germline values: CDR1 LNHDA, CDR2 SQIVND (reference sequence). The CDR3 here is CASSILGLGTGELFF. The CDR3 DNA sequence: TGTGCCAGTAGTATACTGGGACTTGGGACCGGGGAGCTGTTTTTT.

The V call is TRBV5-6, the J call TRBJ1-2; a weak D match, TRBD1 (5 bases). The CDR3 extends over 13 amino acids. Germline V lookup: CDR1 SGHDT, CDR2 YYEEEE. Deletions cut 5 bases from V and 5 bases from J, with 13 bases between. CDR3 amino acids: CASSQDSLYGYTF. Written as DNA, the CDR3 is TGTGCCAGCAGTCAAGACAGTCTATATGGCTACACCTTC.

The chain recombines TRBV27 with TRBJ1-6; a possible D gene is TRBD1 (5 bases). V was pared by 4 bases and J by 5 bases, with 9 bases between. CDR1 MNHEY and CDR2 SMNVEV come from the germline V gene (reference sequence). The CDR3 spans 14 residues. The CDR3 DNA follows: TGTGCCAGCAGTTACGGACACAATAATTCACCCCTCCACTTT. It codes for CASSYGHNNSPLHF.

This rearrangement joins TRBV3-1 (or the pseudogene TRBV3-2) to TRBJ2-6, with D unclear. With 5 bases removed from V and 0 bases from J, the gap between germline ends came to 8 bases. The CDR3 is 15 amino acids. Germline CDR1 and CDR2: LGHDT and YNNKEL (reference sequence). CDR3 sequence: CASSFQYSGANVLTF. CDR3 nucleotide sequence: TGTGCCAGCAGCTTTCAGTACTCTGGGGCCAACGTCCTGACTTTC.

The rearrangement links TRBV5-1 to TRBJ1-2; D is undetermined. Trimming took 0 bases from V and 2 from J, leaving 11 bases between them. This CDR3 comprises 15 residues. Germline CDR1 SGHRS, CDR2 YFSETQ. The CDR3 loop reads CASSLASGLNYGYTF. In DNA, the CDR3 is TGCGCCAGCAGCTTGGCATCGGGGTTGAACTATGGCTACACCTTC.